Listed here are 22 T cell receptor beta chains from one sample, sequenced in a study of blood T cell repertoires in COVID-19. The table came from immunoSEQ multiplex PCR; TCRdb's copy has only in-frame clones and leaves some out. The top ten clones hold 15% of a sample with 160,000 or so clones, roughly nine tenths of them seen once. Sequenced sample: peripheral blood. The receptor source for this set is a woman in her 40s with acute or convalescent COVID-19.

The chain carries TRBV5-1 and TRBJ1-1; possibly TRBD1 for D (6 bases). CDR3 length: 15 amino acids. V was clipped by 1 base and J by 1 base, with 11 bases between them. CDR1 SGHRS and CDR2 YFSETQ come from the germline V gene. The DNA of the CDR3 is TGCGCCAGCAGCTTGTCCGGACAGCCGAACACTGAAGCTTTCTTT. Translation: CASSLSGQPNTEAFF.

The gene calls are TRBV24-1 and TRBJ2-1; 16 bases map to TRBD2. This CDR3 contains 17 residues. The J segment lost 8 bases and the V segment lost 0 bases, leaving 3 bases of the junction unmatched. CDR1 is KGHDR and CDR2 is SFDVKD in the germline V gene. CDR3 sequence (DNA): TGTGCCACCAGTGATTTGCCCGGGACTAGCGGGAGGGATGAGCAGTTCTTC. Protein product: CATSDLPGTSGRDEQFF.

This chain links TRBV7-9 with TRBJ1-5; D remains ambiguous. The CDR3 totals 12 residues. Trimming left V 1 base short and J 7 bases short, with 5 bases between. Germline V gene lookup returns CDR1 SEHNR and CDR2 FQNEAQ (reference sequence). CDR3 bases: TGTGCCAGCAGCTTAGACGGGCAGCCCCAGCATTTT. Translating it yields CASSLDGQPQHF.

This rearrangement joins TRBV28 to TRBJ1-5; D is unclear. The ends were cut back, 1 base at V and 6 bases at J, with 10 bases in the middle. CDR1 is MDHEN and CDR2 is SYDVKM in the germline V gene. The CDR3 is 14 residues long. In DNA form, the CDR3 reads TGTGCCAGCAGTTTATTCGACTTCACTCAGCCCCAGCATTTT. Protein product: CASSLFDFTQPQHF.

This clone has a single count. The rearrangement uses TRBV7-3 and TRBJ2-3; TRBD2 might be the D (5 bases). This CDR3 is built from 16 residues. The ends were cut back, 2 bases at V and 0 bases at J, with 12 bases in the middle. Germline V gene sequence: CDR1 SGHTA, CDR2 FQGTGA. This chain's CDR3 is CASSLEAGFSTDTQYF. CDR3 in DNA: TGTGCCAGCAGCTTAGAGGCGGGTTTTAGCACAGATACGCAGTATTTT.

V and J are TRBV4-2 and TRBJ2-5; TRBD2 matches 9 bases. The CDR3 consists of 17 residues. The trim removed 2 bases at V and 5 bases at J, leaving 12 bases unmatched. Germline-derived CDR1 and CDR2 are LGHNA and YNFKEQ. As DNA, the CDR3 is TGTGCCAGCAGCCAATCTAGCGGGAACCCCATAGCGGAGACCCAGTACTTC. The encoded protein is CASSQSSGNPIAETQYF.

The chain uses TRBV14 and TRBJ2-2; no reliable D call. The germline V gene has CDR1 SGHDN and CDR2 FVKESK. V dropped 5 bases and J dropped 6 bases, with 10 bases sitting between them. The CDR3 has 13 residues. CDR3 DNA sequence: TGTGCCAGCAGCACACGAGGCTCCGGGGAGCTGTTTTTT. As protein: CASSTRGSGELFF.

The V call is TRBV21-1, the J call TRBJ2-4; the table's TRBD1 call for D was not verified on the DNA. TRBV21-1 is described as a pseudogene. The CDR3 is made up of 15 amino acids. CDR3 nucleotides: TGTGCCAGCAGCAAAAGGAGGACAGGGATAAACATTCAGTACTTC. As protein: CASSKRRTGINIQYF.

J is TRBJ2-1 and V is TRBV10-3; D gene uncertain. The V end was cut by 9 bases, the J end by 6 bases, with 9 bases between. The germline V gene has CDR1 ENHRY and CDR2 SYGVKD. This CDR3 has 11 amino acids. CDR3: CAMQNANEQFF. In DNA form, the CDR3 reads TGTGCCATGCAGAACGCCAATGAGCAGTTCTTC.

This chain joins TRBV5-1 and TRBJ2-3; D is perhaps TRBD2 (6 bases). V lost 0 bases and J 4 bases, leaving 12 bases between the germline ends. Germline values: CDR1 SGHRS, CDR2 YFSETQ. The CDR3 consists of 15 residues. CDR3 nucleotide sequence: TGCGCCAGCAGCTTGGTAGGGAGGTACGCAGATACGCAGTATTTT. Protein: CASSLVGRYADTQYF.

V and J are TRBV5-1 and TRBJ2-3; D unclear. Per the germline V gene, CDR1 is SGHRS and CDR2 is YFSETQ. The CDR3 is 14 amino acids. V shed 0 bases and J shed 4 bases, with 9 bases lying between them. Written as DNA, the CDR3 is TGCGCCAGCAGCTTGGACAGATCAGCAGATACGCAGTATTTT. Residues: CASSLDRSADTQYF.

V and J are TRBV11-2 and TRBJ1-4; 8 bases fit TRBD1. The CDR3 has 17 amino acids. Germline CDR1 and CDR2: SGHAT and FQNNGV. Trimming cost V 5 bases and J 1 base; bases outside gene matches: 9. The chain's CDR3 is CASSPGQGIVTNEKLFF. The CDR3 nucleotides are TGTGCCAGCAGCCCCGGACAGGGAATAGTAACTAATGAAAAACTGTTTTTT.

The gene calls are TRBV5-4 and TRBJ2-3; TRBD2 matches at 7 bases. The ends lost 3 bases at V and 6 bases at J; junction bases unmatched: 10. Germline V CDR1 and CDR2: SGHNT, YYREEE (reference sequence). The length of the CDR3 is 15 residues. The CDR3 loop reads CASSSRTSPPDTQYF. For the CDR3, the DNA is TGTGCCAGCAGCTCCAGGACTAGTCCCCCCGATACGCAGTATTTT.

The rearrangement joins TRBV24-1 to TRBJ1-4; TRBD1 agrees at 7 bases. CDR3 size: 15 residues. V gave up 4 bases and J gave up 8 bases; unmatched junction bases: 9. Germline CDR1 KGHDR, CDR2 SFDVKD. The CDR3 coding sequence is TGTGCCACCAGTGACCCCACAGGGGCGGACGAAAAACTGTTTTTT. Translated: CATSDPTGADEKLFF.

V is TRBV6-6 and J is TRBJ2-3; 9 bases map to TRBD1. V was clipped by 1 base and J by 4 bases; unmatched bases: 3. Germline V CDR1 and CDR2: MNHNY, SVGAGI (reference sequence). This CDR3 is 15 amino acids long. The CDR3 sequence is CASSYLGQGADTQYF. The CDR3 bases are TGTGCCAGCAGTTACTTGGGACAGGGTGCAGATACGCAGTATTTT.

This chain links TRBV28 with TRBJ2-1; TRBD2 agrees at 10 bases. The CDR3 spans 18 residues. Unmatched junction bases numbered 13, after V lost 8 bases and J lost 0 bases. Germline V gene sequence: CDR1 MDHEN, CDR2 SYDVKM. The DNA of the CDR3 is TGTGCCAGCCTAAGGGGACTAGCGCGAATTACCTCCTACAATGAGCAGTTCTTC. Protein product: CASLRGLARITSYNEQFF.

CDR3 nucleotide sequence: TGTGCCAGCAGCTTCACGGGGGGCACCGGGGAGCTGTTTTTT. It encodes CASSFTGGTGELFF. The chain has TRBV7-2 and TRBJ2-2; 7 positions match TRBD2. This CDR3 comprises 14 residues. V lost 3 bases, J lost 4 bases, and 2 bases stayed unmatched. The germline V gene has CDR1 SGHTA and CDR2 FQGNSA.

The chain carries TRBV5-4 and TRBJ2-7; D is perhaps TRBD2 (6 bases). The V end was cut by 0 bases, the J end by 5 bases, with 9 bases between. Germline V gene data show CDR1 as SGHNT and CDR2 as YYREEE (reference sequence). This CDR3 contains 13 residues. The CDR3 sequence: CASSLGSGDEQYF. In DNA form, the CDR3 reads TGTGCCAGCAGCTTGGGATCGGGGGACGAGCAGTACTTC.

As for this clone: At one of its ends the junction is not consistent with the germline gene, which may arise from a read error. V usage is TRBV28 and J usage is TRBJ1-4; D is undetermined. Germline CDR1 and CDR2: MDHEN and SYDVKM. This CDR3 has 15 amino acids. The CDR3 is CASSLWTAGSLTTVF. The DNA for the CDR3 is TGTGCCAGCAGTTTATGGACCGCGGGATCCCTCACAACGGTTTTT.

This chain uses TRBV25-1 with TRBJ2-2; TRBD1 matches 9 bases. Germline V gene lookup returns CDR1 MGHDK and CDR2 SYGVNS. Germline trimming cut 5 bases from V and 2 bases from J; bases unmatched to any gene: 3. The CDR3 totals 15 residues. DNA for the CDR3: TGTGCCAGCAGTTGGACAGGGGACAACACCGGGGAGCTGTTTTTT. The encoded protein is CASSWTGDNTGELFF.

The chain carries TRBV2 and TRBJ2-5, with D possibly being TRBD2 (6 bases). V lost 2 bases, J lost 10 bases, and 14 bases lay in between. From germline, CDR1 is SNHLY and CDR2 FYNNEI. This CDR3 comprises 13 residues. The DNA of the CDR3 is TGTGCCAGCAGTGAATATTCTCCGGGAGACCAGTACTTC. Protein product: CASSEYSPGDQYF.

Only a few counts were recorded for this clone. CDR3 in DNA: TGTGCCAGCAGTGACTCCCCAGGGGGCTTGGATGGCTACACCTTC. Translation gives CASSDSPGGLDGYTF. The chain combines TRBV6-4 with TRBJ1-2, with 8 bases aligning to TRBD1. The germline gives CDR1 MRHNA, CDR2 SNTAGT. This CDR3 has 15 residues. V shed 0 bases and J 6 bases; nucleotides not matched to a gene: 6.